Included here is one TCR beta chain sequence, with context. This clonotype was seen only a few times. Its antigen target is currently unknown. Base qualities are not recorded, but no much larger clone differs from it by a single base. Ficoll-Paque density gradient centrifugation was the method used to isolate PBMCs. The data derive from a study of T-cell memory formation after mild COVID-19 listed by TCRdb under 2021. Context from the whole study: TCR sequence clusters from the two donors were largely donor specific. In two donors, T-cell clones that expanded and contracted after mild COVID-19 were followed by sequencing TCRalpha and TCRbeta repertoires longitudinally. The cohort comprised two young, previously healthy adult volunteers, one female and one male.

Results the study describes overall, beyond this receptor: Clones that contracted from day 15 to 85 showed balanced CD4/CD8 phenotypes, whereas a second wave of clones that expanded from day 15 to 37 leaned towards CD4+. The second-wave clones that peaked on day 37 were not confirmed to be SARS-CoV-2 specific. Some responding clones were found in pre-infection memory, which suggests that pre-existing cross-reactive memory T cells took part in the SARS-CoV-2 response. Contracting CD4+ clones appeared mostly in the CM and EM memory subsets, whereas CD8+ clones were enriched in EMRA. Only two mild cases were covered by the study, and larger cohorts that include severe cases with pre-infection samples were considered necessary.

Reads for this sample came from an Illumina NovaSeq 6000. cDNA libraries for TCRalpha and TCRbeta were prepared by 5'RACE using constant-segment primers, with sample barcodes and unique molecular identifiers added. Trizol reagent was used to extract RNA from every sample. The libraries were amplified in two PCR steps, and the second step added a second sample barcode and Illumina TruSeq adapters. Libraries were sequenced on an Illumina NovaSeq with 2 x 150 bp paired-end reads. In the paper's pipeline: With migec v1.2.7, reads were demultiplexed and then collapsed into UMI-guided consensus sequences. With mixcr v2.1.11, UMI consensuses were aligned to TRA and TRB V and J templates and assembled into clonotypes. Expanded or contracted clonotypes were those called significant by both edgeR and NoisET, with noise models trained on biological replicates. For edgeR calls, the thresholds were a false discovery rate-adjusted p below 0.01 and a log2 fold-change of 1. PCA with hierarchical clustering of max-normalized trajectories of the 1000 most abundant clonotypes was used as exploratory dynamics analysis. Separately sequenced CD4+ and CD8+ repertoires were used to assign the CD4 or CD8 phenotype of responding clones. TCRdb reprocessing: public reads trimmed at Q25 with fastp, clones called with MiXCR, in-frame beta chains kept. Merged by CDR3 protein, the rows form single entries marked with the most common genes and DNA. These V and J calls rely on TCRdb rather than the paper's analysis. In this sample the table shows roughly 110,000 distinct CDR3 sequences, about 15% of which occur a single time. Less than 35% of the sample is taken by the ten largest.

Including cysteine and phenylalanine, the CDR3 has 16 amino acids. Only CDR3 DNA is held: 48 bases, read in frame from base 1. Looking up the germline V gene yields CDR1 KGHDR and CDR2 SFDVKD. V is cut by 3 bases and J by 0 bases, and the space between the germline ends is 14 bases. The sample comprised PBMCs or a T cell subset sorted from them (not recorded which). This sequence uses TRBV24-1 and TRBJ2-7, with TRBD1 tentatively as D gene (5 bases match). The sequence came from an adult woman who had mild COVID-19 (a few samples of this study predate the infection). The sample titles of this study are shuffled in the database, so cell type and time point are left out; the donor was told from shared clones. The encoded CDR3 is CATSDATGRSSYEQYF. The nucleotides read TGTGCCACCAGTGATGCCACAGGCCGAAGCTCCTACGAGCAGTACTTC.